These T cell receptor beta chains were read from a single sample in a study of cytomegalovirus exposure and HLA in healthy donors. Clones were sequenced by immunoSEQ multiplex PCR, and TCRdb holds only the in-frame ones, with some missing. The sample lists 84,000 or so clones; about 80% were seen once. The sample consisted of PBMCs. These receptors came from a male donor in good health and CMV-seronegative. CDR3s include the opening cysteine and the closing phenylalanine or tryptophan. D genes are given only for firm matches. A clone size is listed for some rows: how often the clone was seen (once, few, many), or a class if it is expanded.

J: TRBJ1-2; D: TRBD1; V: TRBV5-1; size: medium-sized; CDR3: CASSPTGANYGYTF; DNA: TGCGCCAGCAGCCCGACAGGGGCGAACTATGGCTACACCTTC
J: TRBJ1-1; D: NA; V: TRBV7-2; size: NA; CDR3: CASSSQGQGSTEAFF; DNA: TGTGCCAGCAGCTCCCAGGGTCAGGGTAGCACTGAAGCTTTCTTT
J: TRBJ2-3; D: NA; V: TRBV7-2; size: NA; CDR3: CATSPRVARDTQYF; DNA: TGTGCCACCAGCCCCCGGGTAGCTAGAGATACGCAGTATTTT
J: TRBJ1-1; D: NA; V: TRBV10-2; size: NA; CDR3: CASSLDGRGTEAFF; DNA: TGCGCCAGCAGTCTAGACGGACGCGGGACTGAAGCTTTCTTT
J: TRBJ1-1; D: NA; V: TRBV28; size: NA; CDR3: CASRGSGGLNTEAFF; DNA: TGTGCCAGCAGGGGAAGCGGGGGATTGAACACTGAAGCTTTCTTT
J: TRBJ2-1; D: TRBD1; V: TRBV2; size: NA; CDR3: CASSEFIQGAYNEQFF; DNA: TGTGCCAGCAGTGAATTCATACAGGGGGCCTACAATGAGCAGTTCTTC
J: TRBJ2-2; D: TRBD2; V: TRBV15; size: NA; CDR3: CATSRDATSGRAGELFF; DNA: TGTGCCACCAGCAGAGACGCGACTAGCGGGAGAGCCGGGGAGCTGTTTTTT
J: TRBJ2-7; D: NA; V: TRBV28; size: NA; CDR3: CASSSRAPYEQYF; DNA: TGTGCCAGCAGTTCCAGGGCACCTTACGAGCAGTACTTC
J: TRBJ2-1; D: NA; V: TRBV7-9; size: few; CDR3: CASRRVTTAYNEQFF; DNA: TGTGCCAGCAGGCGCGTAACGACAGCCTACAATGAGCAGTTCTTC
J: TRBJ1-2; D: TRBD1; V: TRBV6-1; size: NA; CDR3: CASSERFRDRAKANYGYTF; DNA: TGTGCCAGCAGTGAAAGGTTCCGGGACAGGGCAAAAGCTAACTATGGCTACACCTTC
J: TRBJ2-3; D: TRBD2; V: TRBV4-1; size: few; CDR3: CASSQLAGETDTQYF; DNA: TGCGCCAGCAGCCAACTAGCGGGAGAGACAGATACGCAGTATTTT
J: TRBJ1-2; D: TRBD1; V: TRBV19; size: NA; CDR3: CASSISWTGGRGYGYTF; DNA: TGTGCCAGTAGTATCAGCTGGACAGGGGGCCGCGGCTATGGCTACACCTTC
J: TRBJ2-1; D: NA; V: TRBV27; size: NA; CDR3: CASSLSAGNEQFF; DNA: TGTGCCAGCAGTTTATCCGCCGGGAATGAGCAGTTCTTC
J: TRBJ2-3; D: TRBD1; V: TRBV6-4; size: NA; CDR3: CASSGTGGGTDTQYF; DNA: TGTGCCAGCAGTGGTACAGGGGGCGGCACAGATACGCAGTATTTT
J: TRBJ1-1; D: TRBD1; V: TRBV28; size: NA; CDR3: CASSPAIGTGSPEAFF; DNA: TGTGCCAGCAGTCCCGCTATCGGGACAGGGTCGCCTGAAGCTTTCTTT
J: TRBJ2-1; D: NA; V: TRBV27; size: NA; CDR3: CASRAGSSGSYNEQFF; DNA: TGTGCCAGCAGGGCCGGGAGTTCAGGCTCCTACAATGAGCAGTTCTTC
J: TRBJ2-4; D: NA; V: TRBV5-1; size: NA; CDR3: CASSPTELAKNSQYF; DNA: TGCGCCAGCAGCCCGACAGAATTAGCCAAAAACAGTCAGTACTTC
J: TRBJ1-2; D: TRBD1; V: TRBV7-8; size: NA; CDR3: CASTNGQGAVDGYTF; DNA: TGTGCCAGCACCAACGGACAGGGGGCGGTTGATGGCTACACCTTC
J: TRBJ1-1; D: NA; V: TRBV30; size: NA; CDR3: CAWISRVNTEAFF; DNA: TGTGCCTGGATCAGTCGGGTTAACACTGAAGCTTTCTTT
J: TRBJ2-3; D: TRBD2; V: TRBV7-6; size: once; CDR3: CASSLEWRVAGGFTDTQYF; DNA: TGTGCCAGCAGCTTAGAATGGCGCGTAGCGGGAGGGTTCACAGATACGCAGTATTTT
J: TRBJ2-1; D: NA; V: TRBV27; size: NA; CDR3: CASSPGLASHIDANEQFF; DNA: TGTGCCAGCAGTCCGGGATTAGCTTCGCATATCGACGCGAATGAGCAGTTCTTC
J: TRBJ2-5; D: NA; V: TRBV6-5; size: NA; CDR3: CASSNLATETQYF; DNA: TGTGCCAGCAGTAATCTAGCCACAGAGACCCAGTACTTC
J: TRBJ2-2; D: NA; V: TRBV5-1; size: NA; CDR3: CASIRELTGELFF; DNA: TGCGCCAGCATCAGGGAACTCACCGGGGAGCTGTTTTTT
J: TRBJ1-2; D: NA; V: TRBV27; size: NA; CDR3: CASRPTGSVLGYTF; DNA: TGTGCCAGCAGGCCGACAGGCTCGGTACTTGGCTACACCTTC
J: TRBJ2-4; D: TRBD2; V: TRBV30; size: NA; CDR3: CAWSASGGAGAKNIQYF; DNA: TGTGCCTGGAGCGCTAGCGGGGGGGCCGGAGCCAAAAACATTCAGTACTTC
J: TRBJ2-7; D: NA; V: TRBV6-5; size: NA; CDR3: CASSERGGDYEQYF; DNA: TGTGCCAGCAGTGAACGAGGAGGGGACTACGAGCAGTACTTC